This TCR beta chain comes out of a study of blood T cells in healthy people across ages. It was with a sample-barcoded 5' primer and a J-beta primer mix that a second PCR of about 6 to 12 cycles was run. TCRdb used MiXCR to reprocess the 5' RACE reads, holding one entry per CDR3 protein. Of about 1.7 million distinct CDR3 sequences listed, 28% were seen once; the top ten hold about 7.7%. This clonotype was picked up many times. The TCR originated in a woman aged 25 to 39 in good health. What was sequenced was blood.

CDR3 sequence (DNA): TGTGCCAGCAGTCGACCGGGACTAGGACATCAAGAGACCCAGTACTTC. This gives the protein CASSRPGLGHQETQYF. The chain recombines TRBV6-5 with TRBJ2-5, with 8 bases that match TRBD2. Germline V CDR1 and CDR2: MNHEY, SVGAGI. The CDR3 extends over 16 amino acids. Trimming took 5 bases from V and 2 from J; bases not matched to a gene: 10.